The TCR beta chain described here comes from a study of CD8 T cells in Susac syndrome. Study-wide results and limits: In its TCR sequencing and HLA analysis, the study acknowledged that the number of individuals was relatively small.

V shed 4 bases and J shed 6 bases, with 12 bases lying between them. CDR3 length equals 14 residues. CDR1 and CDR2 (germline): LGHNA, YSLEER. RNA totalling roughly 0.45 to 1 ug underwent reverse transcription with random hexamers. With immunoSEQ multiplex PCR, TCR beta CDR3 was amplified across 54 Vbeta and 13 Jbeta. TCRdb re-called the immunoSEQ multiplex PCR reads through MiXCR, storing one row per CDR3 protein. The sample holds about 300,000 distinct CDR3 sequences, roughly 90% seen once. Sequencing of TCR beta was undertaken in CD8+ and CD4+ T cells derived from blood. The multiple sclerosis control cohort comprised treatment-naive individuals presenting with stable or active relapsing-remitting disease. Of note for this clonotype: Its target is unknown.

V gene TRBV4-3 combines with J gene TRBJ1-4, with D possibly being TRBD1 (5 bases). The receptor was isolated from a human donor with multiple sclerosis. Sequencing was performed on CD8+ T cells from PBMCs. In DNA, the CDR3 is TGCGCCAGCAGCCCTGAACAGGAATATGAAAAACTGTTTTTT. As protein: CASSPEQEYEKLFF.